This TCR beta chain was found in a study of control samples from healthy donors and cancer patients (dated by TCRdb to the early 2020s). The germline V gene (reference sequence) supplies CDR1 SGHNT and CDR2 YYREEE. There are 16 amino acids in the CDR3, from cysteine to phenylalanine inclusive. Solely the CDR3 DNA is kept, with 48 bases framed from the first base. The germline V and J ends show losses of 4 bases and 2 bases respectively, and no gene match explains 11 bases of the junction. Libraries were made using the immunoSEQ multiplex PCR assay. TCRdb's version of the immuneACCESS table is confined to in-frame rearrangements and falls short of the full clone set. An unresolved V gene accounts for under half of the shortfall where checked; the remainder is of unknown origin. Recorded for this sample are around 130,000 clones; more than 80% of them occurred a single time. Together, the top ten hold 40% of the sample.

Remarks on this clone: Its antigen is still unknown. Within one base of it there is no much larger clone, and no base qualities were kept.

This TCR derives from a man aged 50 to 59 in good health. In this chain, TRBV5-4 is recombined with TRBJ2-5; 7 junctional bases match TRBD2. The sample taken for sequencing was blood. The DNA sequence reads TGTGCCAGCAGCACGAAGCGACTAGCCGGTCAAGAGACCCAGTACTTC. Its coded protein is CASSTKRLAGQETQYF.